The sequence of this TCR beta chain was determined in a study of T cells in Graves' hyperthyroidism and ophthalmopathy. The V and J ends lost 7 bases and 0 bases, in that order; junction bases with no gene match: 22. The CDR3 has 21 residues. The germline V gene has CDR1 MNHEY and CDR2 SMNVEV (reference sequence). Regions amplified from RNA transcripts were the TCR beta CDR3 regions. Carried out on the TCR CDR3, a first-round RT-PCR used the HTBI primer set. In TCRdb, the multiplex PCR reads were re-called with MiXCR into one record per CDR3 protein. In the table there are around 500,000 distinct CDR3 sequences, approximately 23% of which are singletons. Patients with ophthalmopathy all had a Clinical Activity Score of at least 3, a NOSPECS grade of at least 4 and duration under 3 months. Each diagnosis drew on symptoms, thyroxine, TRAb, thyroid ultrasound and orbital computed tomography findings.

The rearrangement uses TRBV27 and TRBJ2-7; 12 bases align to TRBD2. This TCR was sampled from a woman between 70 and 85 years old with Graves' ophthalmopathy. Sequencing was carried out using blood. CDR3 DNA: TGTGCCAGCATTAAAAGAGGGGGAGTCGGACTAGCGGGAAAAAGCTCCTACGAGCAGTACTTC. The encoded protein is CASIKRGGVGLAGKSSYEQYF.